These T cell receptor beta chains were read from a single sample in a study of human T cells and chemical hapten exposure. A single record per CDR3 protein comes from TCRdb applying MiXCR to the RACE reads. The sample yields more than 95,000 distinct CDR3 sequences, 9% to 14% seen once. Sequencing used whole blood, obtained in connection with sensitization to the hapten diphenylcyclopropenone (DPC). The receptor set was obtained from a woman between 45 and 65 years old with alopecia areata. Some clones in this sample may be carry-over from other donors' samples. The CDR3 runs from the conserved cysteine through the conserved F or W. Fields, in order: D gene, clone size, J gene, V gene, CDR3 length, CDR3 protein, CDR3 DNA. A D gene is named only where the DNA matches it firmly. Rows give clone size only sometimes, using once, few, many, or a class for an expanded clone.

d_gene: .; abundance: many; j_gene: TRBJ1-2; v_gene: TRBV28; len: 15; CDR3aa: CASSIPQKGRGGYTF; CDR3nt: TGTGCCAGCAGTATACCCCAGAAGGGTCGTGGTGGCTACACCTTC
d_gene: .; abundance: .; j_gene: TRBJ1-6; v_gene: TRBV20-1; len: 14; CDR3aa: CSVQGYSANSPLHF; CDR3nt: TGCAGTGTCCAGGGGTACTCAGCCAATTCACCCCTCCACTTT
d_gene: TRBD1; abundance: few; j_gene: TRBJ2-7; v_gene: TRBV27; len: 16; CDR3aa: CASSLFGRGRAYEQYF; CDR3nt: TGTGCCAGCAGTTTATTTGGCAGGGGGCGCGCCTACGAGCAGTACTTC
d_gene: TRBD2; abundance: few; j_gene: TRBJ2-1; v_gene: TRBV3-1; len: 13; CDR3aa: CASTLAGGFEQFF; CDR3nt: TGTGCCAGCACCCTAGCGGGAGGTTTTGAGCAGTTCTTC
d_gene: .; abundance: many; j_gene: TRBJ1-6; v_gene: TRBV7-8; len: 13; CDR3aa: CASSTRGNSPLHF; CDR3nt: TGTGCCAGCAGCACTCGCGGGAATTCACCCCTCCACTTT
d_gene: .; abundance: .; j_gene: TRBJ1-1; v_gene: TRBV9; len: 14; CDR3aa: CASSVTGMNTEAFF; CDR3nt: TGTGCCAGCAGCGTAACAGGTATGAACACTGAAGCTTTCTTT
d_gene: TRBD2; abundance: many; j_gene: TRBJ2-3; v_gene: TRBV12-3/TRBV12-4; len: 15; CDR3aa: CASRISGGATDTQYF; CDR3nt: TGTGCCAGCAGGATTAGCGGGGGGGCCACAGATACGCAGTATTTT
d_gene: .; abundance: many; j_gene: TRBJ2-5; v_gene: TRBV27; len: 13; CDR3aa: CASSHNSGGVENF; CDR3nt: TGTGCCAGCAGTCATAATTCCGGTGGAGTAGAAAACTTC
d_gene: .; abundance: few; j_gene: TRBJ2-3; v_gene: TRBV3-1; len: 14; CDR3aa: CASSSNVGADTQYF; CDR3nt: TGTGCCAGCAGCTCGAACGTCGGGGCAGATACGCAGTATTTT
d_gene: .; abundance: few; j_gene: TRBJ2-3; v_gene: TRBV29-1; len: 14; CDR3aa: CSVAPGQSTDTQYF; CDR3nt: TGCAGCGTGGCACCGGGACAAAGCACAGATACGCAGTATTTT
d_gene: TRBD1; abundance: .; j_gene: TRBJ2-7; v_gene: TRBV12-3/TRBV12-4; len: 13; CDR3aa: CASSRQGSLEQYF; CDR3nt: TGTGCCAGCAGTAGACAGGGAAGCCTCGAGCAGTACTTC
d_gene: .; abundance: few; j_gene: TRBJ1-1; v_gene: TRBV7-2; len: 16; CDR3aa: CASSLAMGLGNTEAFF; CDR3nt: TGTGCCAGCAGCTTAGCAATGGGCCTGGGGAACACTGAAGCTTTCTTT
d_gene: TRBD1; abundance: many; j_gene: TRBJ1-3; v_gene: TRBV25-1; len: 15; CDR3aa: CASSVPTGAGNTIYF; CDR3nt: TGTGCCAGCAGTGTACCGACAGGGGCAGGAAACACCATATATTTT
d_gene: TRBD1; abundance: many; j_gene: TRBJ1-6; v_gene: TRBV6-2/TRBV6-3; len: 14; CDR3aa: CASRAGQPNSPLHF; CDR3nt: TGTGCCAGCAGGGCGGGACAGCCGAATTCACCCCTCCACTTT
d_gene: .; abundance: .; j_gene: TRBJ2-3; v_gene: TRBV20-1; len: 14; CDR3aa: CSARAGGGSDTQYF; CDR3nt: TGCAGTGCTAGAGCGGGGGGCGGGTCAGATACGCAGTATTTT
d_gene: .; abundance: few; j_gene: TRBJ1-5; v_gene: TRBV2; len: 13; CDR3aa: CASRTQGVQPQHF; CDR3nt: TGTGCCAGCAGGACACAGGGCGTTCAGCCCCAGCATTTT
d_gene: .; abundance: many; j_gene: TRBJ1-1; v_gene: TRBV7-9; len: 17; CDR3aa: CASSLDSGPQGRTEAFF; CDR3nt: TGTGCCAGCAGCTTAGATTCGGGCCCGCAGGGGAGGACTGAAGCTTTCTTT
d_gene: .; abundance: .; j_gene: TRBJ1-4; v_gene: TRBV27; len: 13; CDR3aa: CASSLDTNEKLFF; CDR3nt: TGTGCCAGCAGTTTGGACACTAATGAAAAACTGTTTTTT
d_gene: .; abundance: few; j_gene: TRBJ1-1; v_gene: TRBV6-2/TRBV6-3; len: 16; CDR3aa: CASRQATGTWETEAFF; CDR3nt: TGTGCCAGCAGGCAAGCCACCGGGACATGGGAGACTGAAGCTTTCTTT
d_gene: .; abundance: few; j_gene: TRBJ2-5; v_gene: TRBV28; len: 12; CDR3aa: CASSKAGGTQYF; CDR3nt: TGTGCCAGCAGCAAAGCTGGAGGGACCCAGTACTTC
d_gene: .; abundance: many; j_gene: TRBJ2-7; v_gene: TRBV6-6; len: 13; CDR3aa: CASRLGQSYEQYF; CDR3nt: TGTGCCAGCAGGCTCGGACAGAGCTACGAGCAGTACTTC
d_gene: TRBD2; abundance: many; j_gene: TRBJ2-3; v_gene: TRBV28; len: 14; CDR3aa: CASSFLTSADTQYF; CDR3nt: TGTGCCAGCAGTTTCCTGACTAGCGCAGATACGCAGTATTTT
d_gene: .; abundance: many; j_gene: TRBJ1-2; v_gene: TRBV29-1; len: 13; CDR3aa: CSVDLQGNYGYTF; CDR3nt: TGCAGCGTTGATCTTCAGGGGAACTATGGCTACACCTTC
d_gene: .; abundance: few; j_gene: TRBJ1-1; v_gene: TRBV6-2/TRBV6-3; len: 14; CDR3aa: CASSYPQVNTEAFF; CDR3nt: TGTGCCAGCAGTTACCCCCAAGTGAACACTGAAGCTTTCTTT
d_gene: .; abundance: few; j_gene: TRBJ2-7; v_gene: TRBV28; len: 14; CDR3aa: CASSFVTPSYEQYF; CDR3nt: TGTGCCAGCAGTTTCGTGACGCCGTCCTACGAGCAGTACTTC
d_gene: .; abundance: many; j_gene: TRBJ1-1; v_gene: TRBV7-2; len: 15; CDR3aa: CASSFWGAINTEAFF; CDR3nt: TGTGCCAGCAGCTTTTGGGGGGCGATTAACACTGAAGCTTTCTTT
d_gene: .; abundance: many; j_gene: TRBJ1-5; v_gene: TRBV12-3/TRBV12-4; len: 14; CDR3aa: CASSFRAENQPQHF; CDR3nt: TGTGCCAGCAGTTTTCGGGCAGAAAATCAGCCCCAGCATTTT
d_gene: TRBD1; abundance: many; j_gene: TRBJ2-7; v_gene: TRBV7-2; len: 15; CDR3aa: CASSLPSGAGGEQYF; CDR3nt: TGTGCCAGCAGCTTACCCTCCGGGGCAGGGGGCGAGCAGTACTTC
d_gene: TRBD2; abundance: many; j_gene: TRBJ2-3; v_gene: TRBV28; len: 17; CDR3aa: CAVTRTSGGAGTDTQYF; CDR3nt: TGTGCCGTCACCCGGACTAGCGGGGGCGCTGGCACAGATACGCAGTATTTT
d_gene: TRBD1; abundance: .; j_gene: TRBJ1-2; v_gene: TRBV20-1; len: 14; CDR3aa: CSARERTGTDGYTF; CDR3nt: TGCAGTGCTAGAGAAAGGACAGGCACTGATGGCTACACCTTC
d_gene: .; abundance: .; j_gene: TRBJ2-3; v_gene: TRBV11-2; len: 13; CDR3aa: CASSLAGLDTQYF; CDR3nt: TGTGCCAGCAGCTTAGCCGGGTTGGATACGCAGTATTTT
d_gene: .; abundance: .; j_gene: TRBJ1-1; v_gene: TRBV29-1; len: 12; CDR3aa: CSVEKGTTEAFF; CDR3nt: TGCAGCGTTGAAAAGGGGACCACTGAAGCTTTCTTT
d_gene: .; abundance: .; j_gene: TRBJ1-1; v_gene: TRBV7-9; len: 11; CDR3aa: CASSSEPEAFF; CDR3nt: TGTGCCAGCAGCTCAGAGCCTGAAGCTTTCTTT
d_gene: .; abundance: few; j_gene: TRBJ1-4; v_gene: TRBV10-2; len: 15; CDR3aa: CASSDPAAANEKLFF; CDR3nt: TGCGCCAGCAGTGATCCCGCTGCGGCTAATGAAAAACTGTTTTTT
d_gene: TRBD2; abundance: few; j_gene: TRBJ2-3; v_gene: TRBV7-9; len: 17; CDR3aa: CASSFNLGLAVADTQYF; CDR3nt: TGTGCCAGCAGCTTTAACCTTGGACTAGCGGTGGCAGATACGCAGTATTTT
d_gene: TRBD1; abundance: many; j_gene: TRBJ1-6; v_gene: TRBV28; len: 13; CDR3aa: CASLDRDNSPLHF; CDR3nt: TGTGCCAGCCTAGACAGGGATAATTCACCCCTCCACTTT
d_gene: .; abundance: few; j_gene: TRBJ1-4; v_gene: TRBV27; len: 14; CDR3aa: CASSPRRTVEKLFF; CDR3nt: TGTGCCAGCAGTCCGAGAAGGACAGTTGAAAAACTGTTTTTT
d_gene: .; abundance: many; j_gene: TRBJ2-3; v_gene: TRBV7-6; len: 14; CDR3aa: CASSSMGRTDTQYF; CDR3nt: TGTGCCAGCAGCTCCATGGGCCGAACAGATACGCAGTATTTT
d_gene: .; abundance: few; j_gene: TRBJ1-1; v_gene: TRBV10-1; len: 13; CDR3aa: CASSRNRATEAFF; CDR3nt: TGCGCCAGCAGCCGTAACAGGGCCACTGAAGCTTTCTTT
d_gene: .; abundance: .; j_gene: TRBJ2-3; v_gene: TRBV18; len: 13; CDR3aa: CASSLSSGNTQYF; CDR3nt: TGTGCCAGCTCATTGTCGAGCGGCAATACGCAGTATTTT
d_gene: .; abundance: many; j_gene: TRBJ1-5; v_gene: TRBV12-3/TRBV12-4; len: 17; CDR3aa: CASSSPSGVLSNQPQHF; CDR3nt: TGTGCCAGCAGTTCTCCCTCGGGGGTCCTTAGCAATCAGCCCCAGCATTTT